These 30 T cell receptor beta chains came from one sample sequenced in a study of blood T cell repertoires in COVID-19. This table comes from immunoSEQ multiplex PCR, and its TCRdb copy is limited to in-frame clones, with some not included. The sample has 120,000 to 150,000 clones, more than 65% seen once; the top ten hold 7.2%. Sequenced material: peripheral blood. Every receptor here comes from a woman between 50 and 59 years old in a cohort sampled during active or convalescent COVID-19.

The chain carries TRBV10-3 and TRBJ1-6; D is unresolved. The ends were cut back, 6 bases at V and 7 bases at J, with 13 bases in the middle. The CDR3 spans 14 residues. The germline CDR1 and CDR2 sequences are ENHRY and SYGVKD. The CDR3 coding sequence is TGTGCCATCAGGGCGGGAGCACCAAATTCACCCCTCCACTTT. It codes for CAIRAGAPNSPLHF.

The gene calls are TRBV19 and TRBJ2-1, with TRBD2 identical over 10 bases. V was clipped by 5 bases and J by 5 bases; unmatched bases: 6. Germline loops: CDR1 LNHDA, CDR2 SQIVND (reference sequence). This CDR3 has 15 residues. Written as DNA, the CDR3 is TGTGCCAGTAGTCCGCGGACTAGCGGCCACAATGAGCAGTTCTTC. Its translation: CASSPRTSGHNEQFF.

The genes are TRBV18 and TRBJ1-3; no clear D. This CDR3 spans 15 amino acids. The germline V gene encodes CDR1 KGHSH and CDR2 LQKENI. Trimming removed 1 base at V and 0 bases at J, with 7 bases between. The CDR3 coding sequence is TGTGCCAGCTCACCACGGGAGAGCTCTGGAAACACCATATATTTT. This sequence encodes CASSPRESSGNTIYF.

Of note for this clone: In the same sample, other DNA sequences code for this CDR3. V usage is TRBV18 and J usage is TRBJ1-4; tentative D call: TRBD1 (6 bases). V gave up 4 bases and J gave up 2 bases, with 8 bases separating them. The CDR3 has 14 residues. Germline loops: CDR1 KGHSH, CDR2 LQKENI. CDR3 in DNA: TGTGCCAGCTCACTCCAGGGGACTAATGAAAAACTGTTTTTT. The encoded protein is CASSLQGTNEKLFF.

J is TRBJ1-1 and V is TRBV18; D possibly corresponds to TRBD1 (5 bases). V gave up 8 bases and J gave up 11 bases, with 18 bases separating them. CDR3 length equals 12 residues. Per the germline V gene, CDR1 is KGHSH and CDR2 is LQKENI. The CDR3 reads CASGAGSAGAFF. Here the CDR3 DNA reads TGTGCCAGCGGGGCAGGGTCGGCGGGGGCTTTCTTT.

This clone occurred a few times. This CDR3 reads CASSLAGSGEETQYF. The CDR3, as DNA: TGCGCCAGCAGCTTGGCGGGCAGCGGGGAAGAGACCCAGTACTTC. The V call is TRBV5-1, the J call TRBJ2-5; 7 bases map to TRBD2. V gave up 0 bases and J gave up 3 bases; unmatched junction bases: 5. Germline V CDR1 and CDR2: SGHRS, YFSETQ. The CDR3 is 15 amino acids.

The chain is built from TRBV9 and TRBJ1-6; 9 bases fit TRBD1. This CDR3 is built from 14 residues. Germline V gene lookup returns CDR1 SGDLS and CDR2 YYNGEE. V lost 7 bases, J lost 10 bases, and 9 bases stayed unmatched. Here the CDR3 reads CASSTGGAESPLHF. The CDR3 region has the DNA TGTGCCAGCTCTACAGGGGGCGCAGAGTCACCCCTCCACTTT.

The chain recombines TRBV5-1 with TRBJ2-2; possibly TRBD2 for D (6 bases). The CDR3 consists of 14 residues. Trimming took 0 bases from V and 6 from J, leaving 9 bases between them. The germline CDR1 and CDR2 sequences are SGHRS and YFSETQ. CDR3 in amino acids: CASSLDPGAGELFF. CDR3 nucleotides: TGCGCCAGCAGCTTGGACCCGGGGGCCGGGGAGCTGTTTTTT.

V and J are TRBV7-2 and TRBJ1-5, with 9 bases identical to TRBD1. The CDR3 contains 17 residues. After removal of 2 bases from V and 7 bases from J, the junction contained 12 bases not matched to a gene. Germline-derived CDR1 and CDR2 are SGHTA and FQGNSA. CDR3 sequence: CASSLSPPGQGVQPQHF. The CDR3 DNA reads as TGTGCCAGCAGCTTAAGCCCGCCGGGACAGGGAGTGCAGCCCCAGCATTTT.

V usage is TRBV19 and J usage is TRBJ1-1; D perhaps matches TRBD1 (5 bases). CDR1 and CDR2 from the germline V gene are LNHDA and SQIVND (reference sequence). This CDR3 contains 13 residues. Deletions cut 8 bases from V and 1 base from J, with 11 bases between. This chain's CDR3 is CASQQARNTEAFF. The CDR3 DNA is TGTGCCAGTCAACAGGCCCGGAACACTGAAGCTTTCTTT.

The chain links TRBV10-3 to TRBJ2-2, with TRBD2 matching over 10 bases. Germline CDR1 is ENHRY and CDR2 is SYGVKD. CDR3 length: 18 amino acids. V lost 0 bases to trimming and J lost 0 bases; unmatched junction nucleotides: 4. The CDR3 sequence is CAISESASGGTNTGELFF. DNA of the CDR3: TGTGCCATCAGTGAGTCGGCTAGCGGGGGAACGAACACCGGGGAGCTGTTTTTT.

Worth noting for this clone: Other DNA sequences of this sample code for an identical CDR3. The CDR3 loop is CASSYRGGVGTEAFF. CDR3 bases: TGTGCCAGCAGCTATAGGGGAGGTGTTGGGACTGAAGCTTTCTTT. J is TRBJ1-1 and V is TRBV6-5; perhaps TRBD1 as D (5 bases). CDR1 MNHEY and CDR2 SVGAGI come from the germline V gene. CDR3 size: 15 residues. V was pared by 6 bases and J by 5 bases, with 19 bases between.

The J gene is TRBJ2-7, the V gene TRBV19, with TRBD1 matching over 7 bases. V lost 5 bases, J lost 0 bases, and 10 bases stayed unmatched. Germline V CDR1 and CDR2: LNHDA, SQIVND (reference sequence). The CDR3 is 16 residues long. CDR3 loop: CASSAPGTASSYEQYF. CDR3 in DNA: TGTGCCAGTAGTGCACCGGGGACAGCGAGCTCCTACGAGCAGTACTTC. Full variable domain (remainder filled in from reference TRBV19 and TRBJ2-7): DGGITQSPKYLFRKEGQNVTLSCEQNLNHDAMYWYRQDPGQGLRLIYYSQIVNDFQKGDIAEGYSVSREKKESFPLTVTSAQKNPTAFYLCASSAPGTASSYEQYFGPGTRLTVT.

V gene TRBV11-2 combines with J gene TRBJ1-1; D unresolved. Between the trimmed V and J ends, which lost 5 bases and 1 base, there was a span of 8 bases. The CDR3 is made up of 13 amino acids. Looked up from germline, CDR1 is SGHAT and CDR2 is FQNNGV. The CDR3 DNA sequence: TGTGCCAGCAGCCCACAGAAGAACACTGAAGCTTTCTTT. Translating gives CASSPQKNTEAFF.

V usage is TRBV6-2 or TRBV6-3 and J usage is TRBJ2-3, with TRBD2 matching over 7 bases. The CDR3 has 15 amino acids. CDR1 and CDR2 from the germline V gene are MNHEY and SVGEGT. V was pared by 4 bases and J by 1 base, with 5 bases of the junction left unmatched. CDR3 loop: CASSSASGGTDTQYF. Written as DNA, the CDR3 is TGTGCCAGCAGTTCGGCTAGCGGCGGCACAGATACGCAGTATTTT.

This clone was counted a few times. The chain combines TRBV28 with TRBJ1-4; the match to TRBD1 covers 8 bases. Germline CDR1 and CDR2: MDHEN and SYDVKM. CDR3 length: 15 amino acids. Trimming cost V 7 bases and J 6 bases; bases outside gene matches: 10. Here the CDR3 DNA reads TGTGCCAGCATCTCTCCAGGGGGCGCTGATGAAAAACTGTTTTTT. This gives the protein CASISPGGADEKLFF.

V usage is TRBV6-5 and J usage is TRBJ1-2; 9 positions match TRBD1. This CDR3 is built from 13 residues. With 6 bases clipped from V and 9 bases from J, the junction kept 8 bases outside the gene matches. Germline CDR1 is MNHEY and CDR2 is SVGAGI. The CDR3 here is CASRGTGFESYTF. CDR3 DNA: TGTGCCAGCAGAGGGACAGGGTTTGAGAGCTACACCTTC.

This chain uses TRBV5-4 with TRBJ2-1; D is undetermined. The ends were cut back, 4 bases at V and 7 bases at J, with 6 bases in the middle. The CDR3 consists of 11 residues. The germline V gene encodes CDR1 SGHNT and CDR2 YYREEE (reference sequence). The CDR3 sequence: CASSLSNEQFF. The CDR3 DNA follows: TGTGCCAGCAGCCTTAGTAATGAGCAGTTCTTC.

The chain carries TRBV7-2 and TRBJ1-2, with D possibly TRBD1 on 5 matching bases. V was trimmed by 2 bases and J by 4 bases, leaving 11 bases between them. The germline CDR1 and CDR2 sequences are SGHTA and FQGNSA. This CDR3 has 14 residues. In DNA, the CDR3 is TGTGCCAGCAGCTTACACCAGGGTGGCTATGGCTACACCTTC. Protein sequence: CASSLHQGGYGYTF.

V gene TRBV18 combines with J gene TRBJ1-2; D is possibly TRBD1 (5 bases). The CDR3 spans 17 residues. Trimming left V 4 bases short and J 4 bases short, with 22 bases between. The germline CDR1 and CDR2 sequences are KGHSH and LQKENI. CDR3 sequence reads: CASSQSQTATNSYGYTF. The CDR3 coding sequence is TGTGCCAGCTCACAATCCCAGACAGCTACCAACAGCTATGGCTACACCTTC.

The V gene is TRBV7-8, the J gene TRBJ1-4; TRBD1 matches at 8 bases. Germline CDR1 is SGHVS and CDR2 is FQNEAQ. Trimming removed 5 bases from V and 3 bases from J; junction bases left unmatched: 8. The CDR3 runs to 16 residues. The CDR3 spells CASSLSGGAANEKLFF. The CDR3 region has the DNA TGTGCCAGCAGCCTTTCAGGGGGCGCGGCTAATGAAAAACTGTTTTTT.

This chain connects TRBV4-1 to TRBJ2-2; 8 bases match TRBD1. Germline CDR1 MGHRA, CDR2 YSYEKL. CDR3 length: 18 amino acids. V lost 5 bases to trimming and J lost 7 bases; unmatched junction nucleotides: 18. CDR3 in amino acids: CASSNPRQGSFGFGELFF. The DNA of the CDR3 is TGCGCCAGCAGCAACCCGAGACAGGGGTCGTTCGGGTTCGGGGAGCTGTTTTTT.

J is TRBJ1-1 and V is TRBV11-1; 7 bases fit TRBD1. The germline V gene encodes CDR1 SGHAT and CDR2 FQDESV (reference sequence). The CDR3 totals 15 residues. V gave up 1 base and J gave up 1 base; unmatched junction bases: 3. The CDR3 loop reads CASSLVPGGNTEAFF. In DNA form, the CDR3 reads TGTGCCAGCAGCTTAGTACCAGGGGGGAACACTGAAGCTTTCTTT.

This clone was seen more than once but under ten times. The genes are TRBV5-1 and TRBJ2-5, with D unresolved. Germline CDR1 is SGHRS and CDR2 is YFSETQ. The V gene lost 1 base and the J gene lost 4 bases, with 11 bases spanning the gap. This CDR3 comprises 14 residues. CDR3 in DNA: TGCGCCAGCAGCTTGAACCTAGTCGGAGAGACCCAGTACTTC. Translating gives CASSLNLVGETQYF.

Turning to this clone: A junction end diverges from the germline sequence, so it may reflect a read error. The rearrangement joins TRBV3-1 (or the pseudogene TRBV3-2) to TRBJ2-3; D not certain. Germline-derived CDR1 and CDR2 are LGHDT and YNNKEL (reference sequence). CDR3 length: 16 amino acids. CDR3 loop: CASSQGLDRRTDAQYF. CDR3 DNA: TGTGCCAGCAGCCAAGGATTAGACCGCCGCACAGATGCGCAGTATTTT.

V is TRBV5-1 and J is TRBJ2-3, with 11 bases identical to TRBD2. Germline V lookup: CDR1 SGHRS, CDR2 YFSETQ. The CDR3 has 19 residues. Unmatched junction bases numbered 11, after V lost 0 bases and J lost 2 bases. For the CDR3, the DNA is TGCGCCAGCAGCTTGGCCGGTAGCGGGGGGGCCCAATACACAGATACGCAGTATTTT. This encodes CASSLAGSGGAQYTDTQYF.

The chain uses TRBV5-1 and TRBJ1-1; D call uncertain. Trimming took 7 bases from V and 5 from J, leaving 21 bases between them. The CDR3 is made up of 15 amino acids. Germline V gene sequence: CDR1 SGHRS, CDR2 YFSETQ. CDR3 amino acids: CASRREAGSRTEAFF. As DNA, the CDR3 is TGCGCCAGCCGACGAGAGGCGGGGAGTAGGACTGAAGCTTTCTTT.

The V gene is TRBV10-1, the J gene TRBJ1-1; 9 nucleotides match TRBD1. Looked up from germline, CDR1 is WNHNN and CDR2 is SYGVQD (reference sequence). The length of the CDR3 is 14 residues. V dropped 2 bases and J dropped 7; count of bases not matched to a gene: 5. CDR3 protein: CASSEGQGLVEAFF. As DNA, the CDR3 is TGCGCCAGCAGTGAGGGACAGGGGCTCGTTGAAGCTTTCTTT.

This clone was recorded only once. This rearrangement joins TRBV4-1 to TRBJ2-3, with 7 positions matching TRBD2. V shed 6 bases and J 2 bases; nucleotides not matched to a gene: 11. This CDR3 region has 16 residues. From germline, CDR1 is MGHRA and CDR2 YSYEKL. CDR3 loop: CASSPLPGLNTDTQYF. The CDR3 DNA reads TGCGCCAGCAGTCCCCTGCCGGGACTAAACACAGATACGCAGTATTTT.

The CDR3 coding sequence is TGTGCCAGCAGCCCGAGCGTGGTGGAGACCCAGTACTTC. It codes for CASSPSVVETQYF. This sequence joins TRBV2 and TRBJ2-5; the D is unclear. This CDR3 contains 13 residues. V shed 6 bases and J shed 5 bases, with 13 bases lying between them. Germline loops: CDR1 SNHLY, CDR2 FYNNEI.